The entry that follows covers one T cell receptor (beta chain) sequence. Original handling: Estimates of nucleated cell counts were drawn from the amplification of reference gene primers. Clones were sequenced by immunoSEQ multiplex PCR, and TCRdb holds only the in-frame ones, with some missing. That table supplies the V and J calls and clone size; D and trimming were determined from the DNA. The sample includes about 350,000 clones, around 91% of them seen just once. The data are from a study of blood T cell repertoires in COVID-19. Across the study: Acute and convalescent COVID-19 samples came from the United States, Italy and Spain. Sources were T cells, B-cell-depleted T cells, or PBMCs; the material itself was cDNA or gDNA.

V was clipped by 6 bases and J by 7 bases, with 15 bases between them. This CDR3 contains 13 residues. Germline CDR1 is MNHEY and CDR2 is SVGAGI. The specimen sequenced was peripheral blood. The J gene is TRBJ1-1, the V gene TRBV6-5; TRBD1 is a possible D gene (5 bases). The TCR sequence derives from a woman aged 18-29 years who had recovered from COVID-19. CDR3 protein: CASRWGRAGEAFF. The CDR3 DNA is TGTGCCAGCAGATGGGGGAGGGCAGGTGAAGCTTTCTTT.